Detailed here is one T cell receptor beta chain. Here immunoSEQ multiplex PCR was the method, and the copy in TCRdb shows in-frame clones only, minus some. This table has about 100,000 clones, roughly 87% appearing once. This entry belongs to a study of blood T cell repertoires in COVID-19. The length of the CDR3 is 14 residues. CDR1 and CDR2 (germline): SGHTA, FQGNSA. V gave up 5 bases and J gave up 6 bases; unmatched junction bases: 6. The sequence came from a man younger than 40 in a cohort sampled during active COVID-19. Sequencing was done on a sample of peripheral blood. The chain carries TRBV7-2 and TRBJ2-3, with 9 bases lining up with TRBD1. Here the CDR3 reads CASSRDRVSDTQYF. Written as DNA, the CDR3 is TGTGCCAGCAGCCGGGACAGGGTTTCGGATACGCAGTATTTT. The full variable domain, its missing parts supplied by reference TRBV7-2 and TRBJ2-3, is GAGVSQSPSNKVTEKGKDVELRCDPISGHTALYWYRQSLGQGLEFLIYFQGNSAPDKSGLPSDRFSAERTGGSVSTLTIQRTQQEDSAVYLCASSRDRVSDTQYFGPGTRLTVL.